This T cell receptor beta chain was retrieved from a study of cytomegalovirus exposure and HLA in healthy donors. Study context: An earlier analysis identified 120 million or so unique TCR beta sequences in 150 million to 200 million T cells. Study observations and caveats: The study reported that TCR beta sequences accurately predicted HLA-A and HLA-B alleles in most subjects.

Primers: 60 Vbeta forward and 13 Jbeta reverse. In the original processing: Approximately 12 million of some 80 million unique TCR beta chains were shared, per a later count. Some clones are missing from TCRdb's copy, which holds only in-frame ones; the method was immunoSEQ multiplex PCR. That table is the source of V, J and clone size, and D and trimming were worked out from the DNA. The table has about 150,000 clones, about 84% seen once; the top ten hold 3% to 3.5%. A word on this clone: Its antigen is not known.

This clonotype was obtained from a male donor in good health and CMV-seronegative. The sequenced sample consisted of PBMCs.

CDR3 sequence: CAWRGLAGREYEQYF. The CDR3 region has the DNA TGTGCCTGGAGAGGACTAGCGGGAAGAGAATACGAGCAGTACTTC. V is TRBV30 and J is TRBJ2-7; 12 positions match TRBD2. The CDR3 runs 15 residues. CDR1 and CDR2 (germline): GTSNPN, SVGIG (reference sequence). The V gene end was trimmed by 3 bases and the J gene end by 4 bases; junction bases not matched to a gene: 7. Based on the CDR3 plus reference TRBV30 and TRBJ2-7, the full variable domain is SQTIHQWPATLVQPVGSPLSLECTVEGTSNPNLYWYRQAAGRGLQLLFYSVGIGQISSEVPQNLSASRPQDRQFILSSKKLLLSDSGFYLCAWRGLAGREYEQYFGPGTRLTVT.